Listed here are 17 T cell receptor beta chains from one sample, sequenced in a study of T cell changes during pregnancy in multiple sclerosis (dated by TCRdb to the late 2010s). The protocol used for the library was the immunoSEQ multiplex PCR assay. The clones in this table, taken by TCRdb from immuneACCESS, are in-frame only. Not every clone is retained; where verified, under half of the shortfall comes from an unresolved V gene, and the cause of the rest is unknown. In all, the sample holds some 60,000 clones, and 92% of those were seen once. The ten most abundant clones make up less than 3% of the sample. This specimen was peripheral blood, taken in the third trimester of pregnancy. The receptors derive from a female donor in good health, enrolled as a control in a pregnancy study.

The V and J genes are TRBV19 and TRBJ1-2; no reliable D call. Deletions cut 5 bases from V and 8 bases from J, with 12 bases between. The germline CDR1 and CDR2 sequences are LNHDA and SQIVND (reference sequence). This CDR3 comprises 12 residues. The CDR3 DNA follows: TGTGCCAGTAGTCCTGCCACCACAGGCTACACCTTC. Amino acid sequence: CASSPATTGYTF.

The genes are TRBV5-1 and TRBJ2-7, with TRBD2 identical over 11 bases. V was pared by 1 base and J by 3 bases, with 6 bases of the junction left unmatched. Germline values: CDR1 SGHRS, CDR2 YFSETQ. The CDR3 runs to 16 residues. CDR3 region: CASSLSTSGGHYEQYF. CDR3 nucleotides: TGCGCCAGCAGCTTGTCTACTAGCGGGGGTCACTACGAGCAGTACTTC.

The chain combines TRBV19 with TRBJ2-4; 8 bases line up with TRBD2. Germline CDR1 is LNHDA and CDR2 is SQIVND (reference sequence). J was trimmed by 8 bases and V by 5 bases; bases with no gene match: 2. The CDR3 has 12 amino acids. The CDR3 sequence is CASSSGGDIQYF. The CDR3 DNA reads as TGTGCCAGTAGTTCCGGGGGGGACATTCAGTACTTC.

The chain uses TRBV4-1 and TRBJ1-2, with TRBD1 as a possible D gene (6 bases). The CDR3 has 15 residues. The V and J ends lost 0 bases and 7 bases respectively, with 15 bases between them. CDR1 is MGHRA and CDR2 is YSYEKL in the germline V gene. The CDR3 coding sequence is TGCGCCAGCAGCCAAGATTATACAGGGTTGGTTGGCTACACCTTC. Protein sequence: CASSQDYTGLVGYTF.

The chain carries TRBV2 and TRBJ1-5, with D maybe TRBD1 (6 bases). The V gene's germline CDR1 is SNHLY and CDR2 FYNNEI. Trimming removed 7 bases at V and 6 bases at J, with 19 bases between. The CDR3 is 15 amino acids. CDR3 protein: CASKKGREGGQPQHF. The CDR3 DNA reads TGTGCCAGCAAGAAGGGCAGGGAAGGGGGTCAGCCCCAGCATTTT.

The chain carries TRBV28 and TRBJ2-7; 7 nucleotides align to TRBD1. The junction had 10 bases not matched to a gene; V was cut back by 9 bases and J by 2 bases. The CDR3 runs 14 residues. Germline CDR1 and CDR2: MDHEN and SYDVKM. The CDR3 DNA reads as TGTGCCAGTGGGGTCCTGGGACAGACCTACGAGCAGTACTTC. As protein: CASGVLGQTYEQYF. The variable domain in full, completed from reference TRBV28 and TRBJ2-7, reads DVKVTQSSRYLVKRTGEKVFLECVQDMDHENMFWYRQDPGLGLRLIYFSYDVKMKEKGDIPEGYSVSREKKERFSLILESASTNQTSMYLCASGVLGQTYEQYFGPGTRLTVT.

The chain has TRBV9 and TRBJ1-1; the D gene is possibly TRBD1 (6 bases). This CDR3 has 15 residues. V lost 3 bases and J 4 bases, leaving 16 bases between the germline ends. Germline V gene sequence: CDR1 SGDLS, CDR2 YYNGEE. The CDR3 region is CASSATGNVITEAFF. CDR3 sequence (DNA): TGTGCCAGCAGCGCAACAGGGAATGTAATCACTGAAGCTTTCTTT.

The chain is built from TRBV28 and TRBJ2-7, with 8 bases lining up with TRBD2. Germline loops: CDR1 MDHEN, CDR2 SYDVKM. The CDR3 is 17 amino acids. J lost 6 bases, V lost 0 bases, and 13 bases had no gene match. The CDR3, as DNA: TGTGCCAGCAGTTTATGGCGGCCCAGCGGGAGAGCGCGCGAGCAGTACTTC. Its protein product is CASSLWRPSGRAREQYF.

Only one count was recorded for this clone. This chain links TRBV11-2 with TRBJ2-2, with unresolved D. CDR3 length equals 11 residues. CDR1 is SGHAT and CDR2 is FQNNGV in the germline V gene. With 4 bases removed from V and 7 bases from J, the gap between germline ends came to 4 bases. The CDR3 protein is CASSSLGELFF. The CDR3 DNA follows: TGTGCCAGCAGCTCTCTCGGGGAGCTGTTTTTT. Full variable domain (rest looked up from reference TRBV11-2 and TRBJ2-2): EAGVAQSPRYKIIEKRQSVAFWCNPISGHATLYWYQQILGQGPKLLIQFQNNGVVDDSQLPKDRFSAERLKGVDSTLKIQPAKLEDSAVYLCASSSLGELFFGEGSRLTVL.

In this sample, this clone turned up a few times. The chain uses TRBV15 and TRBJ1-5, with no clear D. The CDR3 runs 15 residues. V lost 0 bases and J 7 bases, leaving 13 bases between the germline ends. CDR1 is LNHNV and CDR2 is YYDKDF in the germline V gene (reference sequence). Here the CDR3 reads CATSRDMRAWQPQHF. The CDR3 nucleotides are TGTGCCACCAGCAGAGATATGAGGGCTTGGCAGCCCCAGCATTTT.

This sequence joins TRBV11-2 and TRBJ1-1; D possibly corresponds to TRBD1 (5 bases). The CDR3 loop spans 12 amino acids. Looked up from germline, CDR1 is SGHAT and CDR2 is FQNNGV. V was cut by 4 bases and J by 4 bases, with 7 bases left in between. The CDR3 reads CASSSDSTEAFF. CDR3 DNA sequence: TGTGCCAGCAGCTCCGACAGCACTGAAGCTTTCTTT. Drawing the rest from reference TRBV11-2 and TRBJ1-1, the complete variable domain is EAGVAQSPRYKIIEKRQSVAFWCNPISGHATLYWYQQILGQGPKLLIQFQNNGVVDDSQLPKDRFSAERLKGVDSTLKIQPAKLEDSAVYLCASSSDSTEAFFGQGTRLTVV.

The V and J genes are TRBV7-8 and TRBJ1-4; D unresolved. CDR1 and CDR2 (germline): SGHVS, FQNEAQ. The CDR3 covers 12 residues. V was trimmed by 1 base and J by 8 bases, leaving 5 bases between them. This chain's CDR3 is CASSLVSEKLFF. In DNA form, the CDR3 reads TGTGCCAGCAGCTTAGTTAGCGAAAAACTGTTTTTT.

This chain connects TRBV19 to TRBJ2-1; 7 bases align to TRBD2. Germline V gene lookup returns CDR1 LNHDA and CDR2 SQIVND (reference sequence). Trimming removed 1 base from V and 3 bases from J; junction bases left unmatched: 6. This CDR3 is 16 amino acids long. CDR3 sequence: CASSIAWRGYYNEQFF. CDR3 nucleotides: TGTGCCAGTAGTATAGCGTGGCGGGGGTACTACAATGAGCAGTTCTTC.

This clone was seen only a few times. The V gene is TRBV4-1, the J gene TRBJ1-6; 8 bases align to TRBD1. V lost 3 bases, J lost 8 bases, and 15 bases stayed unmatched. The V gene's germline CDR1 is MGHRA and CDR2 YSYEKL. The CDR3 runs to 18 residues. The CDR3 sequence is CASSHAPGAGGTYSPLHF. The CDR3 nucleotides are TGCGCCAGCAGCCACGCCCCGGGGGCAGGGGGCACGTATTCACCCCTCCACTTT.

The chain is built from TRBV7-8 and TRBJ2-1; 11 positions agree with TRBD2. The germline gives CDR1 SGHVS, CDR2 FQNEAQ. The CDR3 is made up of 15 amino acids. The V gene end was trimmed by 3 bases and the J gene end by 7 bases; junction bases not matched to a gene: 5. The CDR3 DNA sequence: TGTGCCAGCAGCTTTACTAGCGGGAGATTGAATGAGCAGTTCTTC. Its protein product is CASSFTSGRLNEQFF.

The chain couples TRBV7-9 to TRBJ1-3; unclear D gene. The germline gives CDR1 SEHNR, CDR2 FQNEAQ (reference sequence). This CDR3 comprises 14 residues. Trimming took off 4 bases at V and 2 bases at J, with 9 bases between the two ends. The CDR3 bases are TGTGCCAGCAGCTCCTTAGAGACTGGAAACACCATATATTTT. Encoded protein: CASSSLETGNTIYF.

This clone was seen repeatedly, ten times or more. This CDR3 is CASSPGWNQPQHF. Here the CDR3 DNA reads TGTGCCAGCAGCCCCGGTTGGAATCAGCCCCAGCATTTT. The chain links TRBV7-2 to TRBJ1-5, with D uncertain. Germline V lookup: CDR1 SGHTA, CDR2 FQGNSA. Trimming took off 5 bases at V and 4 bases at J, with 9 bases between the two ends. CDR3 length equals 13 residues.